These 29 T cell receptor beta chains came from one sample sequenced in a study of CD8+ T cells in alopecia areata. Extracted from the samples, RNA was reverse transcribed into cDNA to serve as the sequencing template. Sequencing was performed with immunoSEQ multiplex PCR; in TCRdb, only in-frame clones are kept and a portion is missing. The table shows around 140,000 clones, with roughly half occurring only once. The source was CD4+ T cells sorted from blood, collected at week 0. Every receptor here comes from a human donor with alopecia areata.

The chain is built from TRBV30 and TRBJ2-2; 8 bases fit TRBD2. This CDR3 has 17 amino acids. V was pared by 0 bases and J by 3 bases, with 9 bases of the junction left unmatched. CDR1 and CDR2 from the germline V gene are GTSNPN and SVGIG (reference sequence). Here the CDR3 reads CAWSVGWASGYTGELFF. The CDR3 nucleotides are TGTGCCTGGAGTGTAGGATGGGCTAGCGGGTACACCGGGGAGCTGTTTTTT.

This clone was detected a few times. The rearrangement links TRBV7-2 to TRBJ1-5; D remains unclear. This CDR3 has 13 amino acids. The germline V gene encodes CDR1 SGHTA and CDR2 FQGNSA. Trimming left V 5 bases short and J 2 bases short, with 7 bases between. This chain's CDR3 is CASSQDRNQPQHF. CDR3 in DNA: TGTGCCAGCAGCCAGGATCGCAATCAGCCCCAGCATTTT.

The chain employs TRBV30 and TRBJ2-7, with 7 positions matching TRBD2. Germline CDR1 GTSNPN, CDR2 SVGIG (reference sequence). The CDR3 consists of 16 residues. V lost 2 bases and J lost 0; bases outside the gene matches: 10. The CDR3, as DNA: TGTGCCTGGAGTCCCCGTCGGCTAGCGGACTCCTACGAGCAGTACTTC. Its translation is CAWSPRRLADSYEQYF.

This chain links TRBV15 with TRBJ1-6; D gene uncertain. CDR3 length: 14 amino acids. CDR1 and CDR2 (germline): LNHNV, YYDKDF (reference sequence). With 0 bases removed from V and 8 bases from J, the gap between germline ends came to 8 bases. For the CDR3, the DNA is TGTGCCACCAGCAGAGATCGGACGGATTCACCCCTCCACTTT. This codes for CATSRDRTDSPLHF.

On this clone itself: The same CDR3 also results from other DNA sequences found in this sample. V and J are TRBV5-1 and TRBJ2-7, with TRBD1 as a possible D gene (5 bases). CDR3 size: 12 residues. V was trimmed by 4 bases and J by 2 bases, leaving 7 bases between them. Germline assignment: CDR1 SGHRS and CDR2 YFSETQ. The CDR3 region is CASSQDTYEQYF. In DNA, the CDR3 is TGCGCCAGCAGCCAGGACACCTACGAGCAGTACTTC. Using reference TRBV5-1 and TRBJ2-7 for the parts outside the CDR3, the full variable domain is KAGVTQTPRYLIKTRGQQVTLSCSPISGHRSVSWYQQTPGQGLQFLFEYFSETQRNKGNFPGRFSGRQFSNSRSEMNVSTLELGDSALYLCASSQDTYEQYFGPGTRLTVT.

The rearrangement uses TRBV30 and TRBJ2-2; no definite D call. Germline V gene data show CDR1 as GTSNPN and CDR2 as SVGIG (reference sequence). The CDR3 contains 11 residues. V lost 4 bases, J lost 6 bases, and 6 bases lay in between. CDR3 bases: TGTGCCTGGAACTCCCCCGGGGAGCTGTTTTTT. This gives the protein CAWNSPGELFF.

V usage is TRBV6-1 and J usage is TRBJ2-1; D ambiguous. The germline V gene has CDR1 MNHNS and CDR2 SASEGT. The CDR3 runs 10 residues. Deletions cut 6 bases from V and 10 bases from J, with 7 bases between. The CDR3 loop is CASSILEQFF. The CDR3 bases are TGTGCCAGCAGCATACTCGAGCAGTTCTTC.

The table lists this clone with a few counts. V is TRBV29-1 and J is TRBJ2-1; 7 nucleotides match TRBD1. This CDR3 comprises 14 residues. V trimming: 6 bases; J trimming: 3 bases; junction bases outside the gene matches: 8. Germline CDR1 reads SQVTM; CDR2 reads ANQGSEA. The CDR3 sequence is CSVESGQIYNEQFF. The CDR3 DNA reads as TGCAGCGTCGAGTCGGGACAGATCTACAATGAGCAGTTCTTC.

The chain recombines TRBV15 with TRBJ2-5, with D unclear. Germline V lookup: CDR1 LNHNV, CDR2 YYDKDF (reference sequence). This CDR3 comprises 13 residues. The V end was cut by 4 bases, the J end by 5 bases, with 11 bases between. The DNA of the CDR3 is TGTGCCACCAGCACCCCGGTCCGGGAGACCCAGTACTTC. Amino acids: CATSTPVRETQYF.

The chain carries TRBV7-2 and TRBJ2-5; 8 positions agree with TRBD1. CDR1 and CDR2 (germline): SGHTA, FQGNSA. The CDR3 totals 13 residues. The J segment lost 4 bases and the V segment lost 4 bases, leaving 2 bases of the junction unmatched. As DNA, the CDR3 is TGTGCCAGCAGCTCCAGGGGGCCAGAGACCCAGTACTTC. It is translated as CASSSRGPETQYF.

V is TRBV4-3 and J is TRBJ2-1; D remains ambiguous. V was cut by 1 base and J by 10 bases, with 14 bases left in between. The CDR3 is made up of 14 amino acids. Per germline, CDR1 LGHNA and CDR2 YSLEER. The CDR3 DNA follows: TGCGCCAGCAGCCAAGGTTTAAGGGTTAGGGAGCAGTTCTTC. It yields the protein CASSQGLRVREQFF.

V is TRBV7-9 and J is TRBJ2-5; D remains ambiguous. The CDR3 has 12 amino acids. V was cut by 2 bases and J by 6 bases, with 7 bases left in between. Per germline, CDR1 SEHNR and CDR2 FQNEAQ (reference sequence). The CDR3 loop reads CASSLNSKTQYF. The DNA for the CDR3 is TGTGCCAGCAGCTTAAATAGCAAGACCCAGTACTTC.

The chain joins TRBV30 to TRBJ2-3, with D perhaps matching TRBD1 or TRBD2 (5 bases each). The CDR3 has 15 residues. V lost 3 bases to trimming and J lost 0 bases, with 13 bases between them. Per germline, CDR1 GTSNPN and CDR2 SVGIG (reference sequence). CDR3 protein: CAWREGTPSTDTQYF. CDR3 DNA: TGTGCCTGGAGAGAGGGGACCCCAAGCACAGATACGCAGTATTTT.

The J gene is TRBJ2-5, the V gene TRBV7-9, with D uncertain. CDR3 length: 14 amino acids. The germline gives CDR1 SEHNR, CDR2 FQNEAQ (reference sequence). Trimming cost V 5 bases and J 5 bases, with 15 bases left between them. This CDR3 is CASSEQPKTETQYF. CDR3 coding DNA: TGTGCCAGCAGCGAGCAGCCTAAAACGGAGACCCAGTACTTC.

The V gene is TRBV2, the J gene TRBJ1-4; TRBD1 matches 7 bases. V was clipped by 6 bases and J by 2 bases; unmatched bases: 9. Germline V lookup: CDR1 SNHLY, CDR2 FYNNEI. This CDR3 region has 16 residues. The CDR3 region has the DNA TGTGCCAGCAGGGCGCCCACAGGGGACACTAATGAAAAACTGTTTTTT. It is translated as CASRAPTGDTNEKLFF.

This clone was counted only a few times. This sequence joins TRBV29-1 and TRBJ1-2; D is perhaps TRBD1 (6 bases). V was cut by 5 bases and J by 8 bases, with 9 bases left in between. Germline V gene sequence: CDR1 SQVTM, CDR2 ANQGSEA. CDR3 length: 10 amino acids. CDR3 nucleotides: TGCAGCGTTCAGGGGCCGGGCTACACCTTC. Translating gives CSVQGPGYTF.

This rearrangement joins TRBV7-9 to TRBJ2-7, with TRBD1 as a possible D gene (6 bases). The V and J ends lost 1 base and 2 bases respectively, with 9 bases between them. Germline values: CDR1 SEHNR, CDR2 FQNEAQ (reference sequence). This CDR3 spans 14 amino acids. CDR3 in DNA: TGTGCCAGCAGCTTAGGACAGGCAACCTACGAGCAGTACTTC. Translation gives CASSLGQATYEQYF.

This clone was observed a handful of times. This chain joins TRBV30 and TRBJ1-1; the D is unclear. From germline, CDR1 is GTSNPN and CDR2 SVGIG (reference sequence). The CDR3 has 12 residues. Deletions cut 8 bases from V and 4 bases from J, with 14 bases between. The CDR3 sequence: CAKDRGPTEAFF. The CDR3 DNA follows: TGTGCCAAGGACCGGGGTCCCACTGAAGCTTTCTTT.

There are a few counts of this clone. The chain employs TRBV4-1 and TRBJ2-1; D gene uncertain. V was clipped by 4 bases and J by 0 bases, with 13 bases between them. The CDR3 totals 16 residues. Germline V lookup: CDR1 MGHRA, CDR2 YSYEKL. The CDR3: CASSPYGLSSYNEQFF. The CDR3 coding sequence is TGCGCCAGCAGCCCTTACGGCCTGAGCTCCTACAATGAGCAGTTCTTC.

This clone has only a few counts. V is TRBV5-1 and J is TRBJ2-7; D is perhaps TRBD2 (6 bases). The CDR3 runs to 14 residues. In germline, CDR1 is SGHRS, CDR2 YFSETQ. The germline V and J ends were trimmed by 1 base and 3 bases, with 11 bases remaining between them. The CDR3 DNA reads as TGCGCCAGCAGCTTGAGCGGGCAACTCTACGAGCAGTACTTC. This encodes CASSLSGQLYEQYF.

This sequence joins TRBV15 and TRBJ1-2; 9 bases agree with TRBD1. Germline CDR1 reads LNHNV; CDR2 reads YYDKDF (reference sequence). After removal of 0 bases from V and 7 bases from J, the junction contained 6 bases not matched to a gene. CDR3 length: 15 residues. As DNA, the CDR3 is TGTGCCACCAGCAGAGATAAACAGGGGGCAGCTGGCTACACCTTC. As protein: CATSRDKQGAAGYTF.

The V call is TRBV30, the J call TRBJ2-3; 10 bases map to TRBD2. Germline CDR1 is GTSNPN and CDR2 is SVGIG (reference sequence). This CDR3 spans 17 amino acids. V lost 3 bases to trimming and J lost 3 bases; unmatched junction nucleotides: 12. The CDR3 DNA is TGTGCCTGGAGGAGTGCCTTCGCTAGCGGGGGAACAGATACGCAGTATTTT. This codes for CAWRSAFASGGTDTQYF.

This clone appeared a few times. This chain connects TRBV29-1 to TRBJ2-2; 10 bases map to TRBD2. This CDR3 region has 14 residues. The V segment lost 7 bases and the J segment 1 base; nucleotides outside the gene matches: 3. Germline-derived CDR1 and CDR2 are SQVTM and ANQGSEA. As DNA, the CDR3 is TGCAGCGGGACTAGCGGAAGGAACACCGGGGAGCTGTTTTTT. Amino acids: CSGTSGRNTGELFF.

In its sample, this clone was seen a few times. CDR3 protein: CASRAAGGYGYTF. The CDR3 region has the DNA TGTGCCAGTCGCGCCGCAGGGGGCTATGGCTACACCTTC. The J gene is TRBJ1-2, the V gene TRBV19, with 7 positions matching TRBD1. Germline loops: CDR1 LNHDA, CDR2 SQIVND (reference sequence). The CDR3 loop spans 13 amino acids. With V trimmed by 8 bases and J by 4 bases, 7 bases remained unmatched.

This clone was detected a few times. The chain couples TRBV11-2 to TRBJ2-7; TRBD1 aligns across 9 bases. Germline V gene data show CDR1 as SGHAT and CDR2 as FQNNGV. V was pared by 7 bases and J by 4 bases, with 8 bases of the junction left unmatched. The CDR3 sequence is 14 residues long. The CDR3 DNA is TGTGCCAGCAAGCGGGACAGGGCTTGGTACGAGCAGTACTTC. It specifies CASKRDRAWYEQYF. Complete variable domain (other parts from reference TRBV11-2 and TRBJ2-7): EAGVAQSPRYKIIEKRQSVAFWCNPISGHATLYWYQQILGQGPKLLIQFQNNGVVDDSQLPKDRFSAERLKGVDSTLKIQPAKLEDSAVYLCASKRDRAWYEQYFGPGTRLTVT.

The rearrangement uses TRBV7-9 and TRBJ1-2, with 11 bases lining up with TRBD1. Germline lookup yields CDR1 SEHNR and CDR2 FQNEAQ (reference sequence). The CDR3 consists of 16 residues. With V trimmed by 0 bases and J by 7 bases, 7 bases remained unmatched. CDR3 DNA sequence: TGTGCCAGCAGCTTAGCGGAAGGACAGGGGGCCCGTGGCTACACCTTC. This encodes CASSLAEGQGARGYTF. Full variable domain (remainder filled in from reference TRBV7-9 and TRBJ1-2): DTGVSQNPRHKITKRGQNVTFRCDPISEHNRLYWYRQTLGQGPEFLTYFQNEAQLEKSRLLSDRFSAERPKGSFSTLEIQRTEQGDSAMYLCASSLAEGQGARGYTFGSGTRLTVV.

This chain joins TRBV4-2 and TRBJ2-1; 8 bases map to TRBD2. J gave up 6 bases and V 5 bases, and 6 bases lay outside the gene matches. CDR3 length: 14 residues. Per germline, CDR1 LGHNA and CDR2 YNFKEQ. The CDR3 coding sequence is TGTGCCAGCAGCAGGAGCGGGAGCTTCAATGAGCAGTTCTTC. Protein product: CASSRSGSFNEQFF.

This chain uses TRBV29-1 with TRBJ2-5, with 14 bases identical to TRBD2. The length of the CDR3 is 17 residues. Per germline, CDR1 SQVTM and CDR2 ANQGSEA. J gave up 6 bases and V 1 base, and 10 bases lay outside the gene matches. Written as DNA, the CDR3 is TGCAGCGTTGAAGGGGGACTAGCGGGAGCCGGCCAGAAGACCCAGTACTTC. Its protein product is CSVEGGLAGAGQKTQYF.

This chain joins TRBV10-3 and TRBJ2-7; a possible D gene is TRBD2 (6 bases). Germline assignment: CDR1 ENHRY and CDR2 SYGVKD. The V end lost 6 bases, the J end lost 2 bases, and 17 bases lay between the germline ends. This CDR3 comprises 15 residues. The CDR3 loop reads CAIRGGARPPYEQYF. CDR3 coding DNA: TGTGCCATCAGGGGCGGGGCCCGACCCCCCTACGAGCAGTACTTC.